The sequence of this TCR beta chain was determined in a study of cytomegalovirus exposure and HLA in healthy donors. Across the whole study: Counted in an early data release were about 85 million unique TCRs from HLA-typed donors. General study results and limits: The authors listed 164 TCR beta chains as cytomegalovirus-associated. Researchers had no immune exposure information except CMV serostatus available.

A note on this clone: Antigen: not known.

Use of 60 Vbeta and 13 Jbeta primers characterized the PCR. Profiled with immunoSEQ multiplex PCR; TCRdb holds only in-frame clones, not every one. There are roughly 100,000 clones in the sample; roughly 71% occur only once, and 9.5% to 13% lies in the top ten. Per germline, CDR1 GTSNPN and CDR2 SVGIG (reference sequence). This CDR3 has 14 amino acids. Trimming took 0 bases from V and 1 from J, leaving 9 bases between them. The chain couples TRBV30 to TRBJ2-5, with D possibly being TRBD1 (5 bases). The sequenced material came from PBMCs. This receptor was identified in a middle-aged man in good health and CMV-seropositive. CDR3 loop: CAWSVVGLQETQYF. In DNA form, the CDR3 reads TGTGCCTGGAGTGTTGTGGGGCTCCAAGAGACCCAGTACTTC.